The entry that follows covers one T cell receptor (beta chain) sequence. What it binds is unknown. This entry comes from a study of cytomegalovirus exposure and HLA in healthy donors. The PCR employed 60 Vbeta primers together with 13 Jbeta primers. The assay was immunoSEQ multiplex PCR, and TCRdb's table has in-frame clones only and misses some. The sample has roughly 190,000 clones. Study-wide points: Previously analyzed data showed that most TCR beta V segments were productive at a frequency of about 90% or about 30%. Rare TCR sequences predominated, though certain public TCRs were found in many donors. The number of N-insertions in an Asian-associated ancestry cluster was reportedly below the approximately 700-donor mean in a later analysis. Later work showed greater clonal expansion in HLA-associated TCR beta chains than in equally common others.

The sample was PBMCs. The TCR sequence derives from a man aged 30 to 39 in good health and CMV-seronegative.

The CDR3 here is CASSHGTSGGYEQYF. Written as DNA, the CDR3 is TGCGCCAGCAGCCACGGGACTAGCGGAGGCTACGAGCAGTACTTC. This chain connects TRBV4-3 to TRBJ2-7; 11 bases are shared with TRBD2. The ends lost 3 bases at V and 3 bases at J; junction bases unmatched: 4. This CDR3 is built from 15 residues. The germline V gene has CDR1 LGHNA and CDR2 YSLEER.